This T cell receptor beta chain comes out of a study of shared clonotypes between healthy human individuals. Study context: A couple of female and three male donors aged 18 to 49 were enrolled.

A remark on this clone: Its antigen is still unknown.

Study-level results: Around 5.3% of naive CD4 clonotypes were shared across a few donors. Larger estimated richness was generally recorded for naive subsets relative to memory subsets.

At deep level, the assay was performed. Profiled with immunoSEQ multiplex PCR; TCRdb holds only in-frame clones, not every one. The table records hundreds of thousands of clones, around 70% of them present only once. Per the germline V gene, CDR1 is SGHVS and CDR2 is FQNEAQ. The CDR3 runs 16 residues. V gave up 6 bases and J gave up 5 bases, with 21 bases separating them. The chain recombines TRBV7-8 with TRBJ2-3, with D possibly TRBD2 on 7 matching bases. Sequencing was done on a sample of memory CD4+ T cells sorted from blood. Noted subset: CD45RA-negative fraction. The sequence was obtained from a man aged 25-45 years in good health. CDR3 DNA sequence: TGTGCCAGCAGTCTTAGGGGGATAGCGGGTATAGATACGCAGTATTTT. As protein: CASSLRGIAGIDTQYF.